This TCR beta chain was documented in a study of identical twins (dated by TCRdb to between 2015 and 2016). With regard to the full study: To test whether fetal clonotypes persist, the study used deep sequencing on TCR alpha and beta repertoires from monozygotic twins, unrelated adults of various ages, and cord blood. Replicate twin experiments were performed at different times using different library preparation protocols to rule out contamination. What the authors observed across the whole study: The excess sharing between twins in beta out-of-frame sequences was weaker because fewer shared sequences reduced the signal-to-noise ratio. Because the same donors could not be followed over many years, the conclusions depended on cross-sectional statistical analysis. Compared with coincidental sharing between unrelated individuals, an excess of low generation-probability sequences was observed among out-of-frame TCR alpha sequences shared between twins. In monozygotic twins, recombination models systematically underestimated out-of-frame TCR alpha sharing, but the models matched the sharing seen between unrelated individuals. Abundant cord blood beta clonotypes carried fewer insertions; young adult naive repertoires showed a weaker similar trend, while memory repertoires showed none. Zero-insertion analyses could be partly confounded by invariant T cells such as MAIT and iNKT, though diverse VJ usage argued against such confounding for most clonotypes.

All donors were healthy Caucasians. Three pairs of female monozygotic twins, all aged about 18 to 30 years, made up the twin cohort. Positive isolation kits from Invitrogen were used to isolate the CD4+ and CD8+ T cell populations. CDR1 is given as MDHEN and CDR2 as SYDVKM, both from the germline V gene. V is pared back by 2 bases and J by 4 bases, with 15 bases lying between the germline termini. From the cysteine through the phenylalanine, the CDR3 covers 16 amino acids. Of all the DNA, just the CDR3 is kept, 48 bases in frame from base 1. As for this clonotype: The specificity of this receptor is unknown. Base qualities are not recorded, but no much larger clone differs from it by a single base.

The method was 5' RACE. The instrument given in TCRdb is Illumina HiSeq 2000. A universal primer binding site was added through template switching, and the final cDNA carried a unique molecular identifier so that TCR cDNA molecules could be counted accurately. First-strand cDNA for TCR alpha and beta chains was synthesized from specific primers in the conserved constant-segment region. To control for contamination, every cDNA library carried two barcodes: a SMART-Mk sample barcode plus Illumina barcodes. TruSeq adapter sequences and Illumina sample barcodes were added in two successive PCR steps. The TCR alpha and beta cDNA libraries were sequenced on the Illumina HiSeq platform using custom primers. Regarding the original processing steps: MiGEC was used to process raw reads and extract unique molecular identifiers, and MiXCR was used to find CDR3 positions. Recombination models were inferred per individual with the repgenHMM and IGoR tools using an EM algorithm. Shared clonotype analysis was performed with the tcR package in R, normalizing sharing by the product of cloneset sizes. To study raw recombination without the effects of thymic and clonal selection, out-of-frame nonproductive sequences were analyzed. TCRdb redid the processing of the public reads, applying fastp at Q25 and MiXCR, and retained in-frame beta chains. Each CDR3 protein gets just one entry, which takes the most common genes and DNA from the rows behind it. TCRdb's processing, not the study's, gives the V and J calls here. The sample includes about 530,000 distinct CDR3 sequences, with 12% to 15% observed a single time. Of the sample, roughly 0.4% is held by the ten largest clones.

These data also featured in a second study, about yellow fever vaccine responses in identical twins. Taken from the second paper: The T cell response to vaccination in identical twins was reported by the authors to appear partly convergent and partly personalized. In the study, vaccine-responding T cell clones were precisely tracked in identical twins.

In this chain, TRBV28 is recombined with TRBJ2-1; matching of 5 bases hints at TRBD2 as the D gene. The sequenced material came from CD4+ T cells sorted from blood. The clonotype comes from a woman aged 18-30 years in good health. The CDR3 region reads CASSLRPGTSYNEQFF. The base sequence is TGTGCCAGCAGTTTACGACCGGGAACGTCGTACAATGAGCAGTTCTTC.